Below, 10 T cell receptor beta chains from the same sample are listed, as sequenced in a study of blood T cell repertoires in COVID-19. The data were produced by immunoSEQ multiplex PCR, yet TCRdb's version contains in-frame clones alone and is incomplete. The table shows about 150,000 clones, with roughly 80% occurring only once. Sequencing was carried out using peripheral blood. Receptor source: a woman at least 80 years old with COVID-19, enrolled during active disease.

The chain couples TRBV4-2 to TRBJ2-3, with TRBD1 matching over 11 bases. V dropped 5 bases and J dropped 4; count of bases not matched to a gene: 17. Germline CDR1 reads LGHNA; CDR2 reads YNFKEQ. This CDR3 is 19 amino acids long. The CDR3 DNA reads TGTGCCAGCAGCAACGCGATACCCGGGACAGGGGGGTTAGCAGATACGCAGTATTTT. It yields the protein CASSNAIPGTGGLADTQYF.

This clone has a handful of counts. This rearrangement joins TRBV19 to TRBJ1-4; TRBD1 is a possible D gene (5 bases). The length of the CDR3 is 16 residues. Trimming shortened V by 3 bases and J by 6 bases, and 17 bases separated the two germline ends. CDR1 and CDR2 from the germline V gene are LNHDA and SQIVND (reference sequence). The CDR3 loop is CASSITQDPGDEKLFF. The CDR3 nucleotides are TGTGCCAGTAGTATCACACAGGACCCGGGCGATGAAAAACTGTTTTTT.

The DNA for the CDR3 is TGTGCCAGCAGCTTAGCCGGGACTAGCCCTGGGGAGACCCAGTACTTC. Its protein product is CASSLAGTSPGETQYF. The chain is built from TRBV7-2 and TRBJ2-5, with 9 bases aligning to TRBD2. The CDR3 runs 16 residues. Germline V lookup: CDR1 SGHTA, CDR2 FQGNSA. J lost 5 bases, V lost 0 bases, and 7 bases had no gene match. Using reference TRBV7-2 and TRBJ2-5 for the parts outside the CDR3, the full variable domain is GAGVSQSPSNKVTEKGKDVELRCDPISGHTALYWYRQSLGQGLEFLIYFQGNSAPDKSGLPSDRFSAERTGGSVSTLTIQRTQQEDSAVYLCASSLAGTSPGETQYFGPGTRLLVL.

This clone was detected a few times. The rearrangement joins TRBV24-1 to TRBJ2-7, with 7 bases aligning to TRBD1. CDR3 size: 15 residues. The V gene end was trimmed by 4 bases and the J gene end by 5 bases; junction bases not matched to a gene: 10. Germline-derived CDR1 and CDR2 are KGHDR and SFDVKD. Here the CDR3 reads CATSEPRQGFNEQYF. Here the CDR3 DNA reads TGTGCCACCAGTGAACCGAGACAGGGCTTCAACGAGCAGTACTTC.

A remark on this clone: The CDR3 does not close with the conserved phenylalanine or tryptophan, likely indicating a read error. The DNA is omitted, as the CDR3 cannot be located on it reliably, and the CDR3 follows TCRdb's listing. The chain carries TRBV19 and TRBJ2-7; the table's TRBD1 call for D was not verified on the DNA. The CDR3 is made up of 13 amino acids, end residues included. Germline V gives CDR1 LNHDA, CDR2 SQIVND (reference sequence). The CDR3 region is CASSHRDTGLWVL.

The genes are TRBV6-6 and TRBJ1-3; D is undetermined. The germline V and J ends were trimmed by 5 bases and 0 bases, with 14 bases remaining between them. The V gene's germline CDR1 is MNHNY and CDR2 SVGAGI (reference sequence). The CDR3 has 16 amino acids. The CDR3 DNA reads TGTGCCAGCAGTCCCCAACAATATTTCTCTGGAAACACCATATATTTT. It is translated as CASSPQQYFSGNTIYF.

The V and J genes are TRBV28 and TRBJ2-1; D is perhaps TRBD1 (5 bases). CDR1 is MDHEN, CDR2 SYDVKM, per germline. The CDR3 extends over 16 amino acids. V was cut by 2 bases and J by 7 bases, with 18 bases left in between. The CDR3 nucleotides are TGTGCCAGCAGTTTAATCGGGCAGGGATGGCGGAATGAGCAGTTCTTC. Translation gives CASSLIGQGWRNEQFF.

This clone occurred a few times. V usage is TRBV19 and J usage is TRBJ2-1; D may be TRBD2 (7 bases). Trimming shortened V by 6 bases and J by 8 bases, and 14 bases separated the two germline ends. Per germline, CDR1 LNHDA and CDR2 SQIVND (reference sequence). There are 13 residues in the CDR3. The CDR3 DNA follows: TGTGCCAGTAGGGAATGGGGGGGCGATGAGCAGTTCTTC. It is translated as CASREWGGDEQFF. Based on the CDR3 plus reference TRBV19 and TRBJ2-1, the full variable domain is DGGITQSPKYLFRKEGQNVTLSCEQNLNHDAMYWYRQDPGQGLRLIYYSQIVNDFQKGDIAEGYSVSREKKESFPLTVTSAQKNPTAFYLCASREWGGDEQFFGPGTRLTVL.

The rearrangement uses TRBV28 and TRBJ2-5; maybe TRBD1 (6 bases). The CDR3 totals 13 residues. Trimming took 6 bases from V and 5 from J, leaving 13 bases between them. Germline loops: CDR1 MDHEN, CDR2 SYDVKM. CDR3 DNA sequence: TGTGCCAGCAGACCGACAGGAGAGGAGACCCAGTACTTC. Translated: CASRPTGEETQYF. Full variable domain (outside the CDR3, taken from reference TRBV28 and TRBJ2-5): DVKVTQSSRYLVKRTGEKVFLECVQDMDHENMFWYRQDPGLGLRLIYFSYDVKMKEKGDIPEGYSVSREKKERFSLILESASTNQTSMYLCASRPTGEETQYFGPGTRLLVL.

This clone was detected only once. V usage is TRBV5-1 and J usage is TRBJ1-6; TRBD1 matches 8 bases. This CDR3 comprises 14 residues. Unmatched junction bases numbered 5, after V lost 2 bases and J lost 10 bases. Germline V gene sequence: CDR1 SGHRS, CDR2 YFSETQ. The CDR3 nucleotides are TGCGCCAGCAGCTTCTCGGGACAGGAATCACCCCTCCACTTT. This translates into CASSFSGQESPLHF.